This T cell receptor (beta chain) stems from a study of technical replicates of blood from several donors. This CDR3 is 14 amino acids long. V was pared by 1 base and J by 1 base, with 8 bases between. Germline V CDR1 and CDR2: PRHDT, FYEKMQ (reference sequence). Generated by immunoSEQ multiplex PCR, the TCRdb table keeps only in-frame clones and is missing some. The sample lists 65,000 to 80,000 clones; roughly 91% were seen once. The chain carries TRBV13 and TRBJ2-7; D is ambiguous. The sample comprised T cells isolated from PBMCs. The TCR was taken from a human donor in good health. The CDR3 DNA reads TGTGCCAGCAGCTTAGCGGCGACTTCCTACGAGCAGTACTTC. Protein product: CASSLAATSYEQYF.